This TCR beta chain was observed in a study of regulatory T cells in long-lasting Graves disease. Germline CDR1 MGHDK, CDR2 SYGVNS. This CDR3 region has 16 residues. Losses at the gene ends were 1 base for V and 3 bases for J; bases not matched to a gene: 7. Building the TCR beta libraries relied on iRepertoire HTBI primers, and CDR3 regions underwent Arm-PCR. Methods used by the authors: Identification yielded around 64 TRBV and more than 12 TRBJ segments across samples. TCRdb passed the multiplex PCR reads through MiXCR, listing each CDR3 protein once. In this record, the V and J calls reflect TCRdb's handling and not the investigators' own analysis. The repertoire holds 400,000 to 500,000 distinct CDR3 sequences, with roughly 15% as singletons. Noted time point: newly diagnosed GD, antithyroid drugs for less than 3 months. The TCR library was made from RNA extracted from PBMCs. About this clonotype: As the CDR3 is not closed by the conserved phenylalanine or tryptophan, this likely results from a read error.

This sample was also put to use in a study of T cells in Graves' hyperthyroidism and ophthalmopathy. As reported in that work: Each diagnosis drew on symptoms, thyroxine, TRAb, thyroid ultrasound and orbital computed tomography findings. Ophthalmopathy onset followed model prediction by a median around six months.

Sequencing used peripheral blood mononuclear cells (PBMCs), obtained at new diagnosis, from a patient treated with antithyroid drugs. The source of this sequence is a woman under 30 with Graves disease. The genes are TRBV25-1 and TRBJ2-5; 8 nucleotides match TRBD1. The CDR3 sequence is CASSELDRVEEETQYL. The CDR3, as DNA: TGTGCCAGCAGTGAATTGGACAGGGTGGAGGAAGAGACCCAGTACCTC.